This T cell receptor beta chain came from a study of type 1 and type 2 diabetes patients. For the study at large: The cohort mixed type 1 diabetes, type 2 diabetes and nondiabetic donors. T cells were magnetically sorted from PBMCs as CD4+ or CD8+ subsets. Study outcomes and limitations: V and J gene usage correlated at around 0.97 between type 2 diabetes and control samples. Some HECs seen only in T1D might also appear in more T2D or control samples.

In regard to this clonotype: Its antigen is not known.

Losses at the gene ends were 4 bases for V and 6 bases for J; bases not matched to a gene: 8. Germline V lookup: CDR1 LGHNA, CDR2 YSLEER. This CDR3 has 14 amino acids. Amplification started from genomic DNA. Multiplex PCR with 30 forward and 13 reverse primers amplified the TCR beta CDR3. TCRdb used MiXCR to reprocess the multiplex PCR reads, holding one entry per CDR3 protein. This table has about 250,000 distinct CDR3 sequences, 40% to 50% appearing once. This TCR was sampled from a man aged 18 to 35 with type 2 diabetes. Sequenced input: peripheral blood mononuclear cells (PBMCs). V and J are TRBV4-3 and TRBJ2-7; 8 bases agree with TRBD1. CDR3 amino acids: CASSLGTGRVEQYF. The DNA of the CDR3 is TGCGCCAGCAGCCTAGGGACAGGACGGGTCGAGCAGTACTTC.